Listed below are T cell receptor beta chains from one sample, sequenced in a study of human T cells and chemical hapten exposure. TCRdb itself ran the RACE reads through MiXCR, one entry per CDR3 protein. Altogether around 76,000 distinct CDR3 sequences are present, 12% being singletons, with the ten largest covering roughly 3.4%. The sequenced sample was whole blood, obtained in connection with sensitization to the hapten diphenylcyclopropenone (DPC). These receptors were collected from a woman aged 55-69 years with alopecia areata. Some clones in this sample may be carry-over from other donors' samples. The CDR3 runs from the conserved cysteine through the conserved F or W. The D gene is left open where the match is weak. Rows give clone size only sometimes, using once, few, many, or a class for an expanded clone.

TRBJ1-4 many TRBD1 TRBV7-9 TGTGCCAGCAGCTTCGACACAGGGGCGCCTGGAACTAATGAAAAACTGTTTTTT CASSFDTGAPGTNEKLFF
TRBJ2-4 many . TRBV7-9 TGTGCCAGCAGGGACTTCCAGGGTGGGGGAGACATTCAGTACTTC CASRDFQGGGDIQYF
TRBJ2-1 many TRBD1 TRBV11-2 TGTGCCAGCAGCCTCGACAGGGGTAATGAGCAGTTCTTC CASSLDRGNEQFF
TRBJ1-1 . . TRBV7-2 TGTGCCAGCAGCTTCGCGGCCCCTACCGTGGGCACTGAAGCTTTCTTT CASSFAAPTVGTEAFF
TRBJ2-3 many TRBD2 TRBV9 TGTGCCAGCAGCCCACGACTAGCGGGGGCTTACGATACGCAGTACTTT CASSPRLAGAYDTQYF
TRBJ2-2 many . TRBV29-1 TGCAGCGTTGAAGATTTCAGGGGACGAAGCACCGGGGAGCTGTTTTTT CSVEDFRGRSTGELFF
TRBJ1-3 many . TRBV20-1 TGCAGTGCTAGTTGGGGCTCTGGAAACACCATATATTTT CSASWGSGNTIYF
TRBJ2-7 many . TRBV13 TGTGCCAGCAGCTTACAGGGGTTTTCCTACGAGCAGTACTTC CASSLQGFSYEQYF
TRBJ1-5 . . TRBV20-1 TGCAGTGCTAGTCGTATGCTTGGGTCAGGGTTGGATCAGCCCCAGCATTTT CSASRMLGSGLDQPQHF
TRBJ1-6 . . TRBV11-1 TGTGCCAGCAGCCGCGAAACTTCACCCCTCCACTTT CASSRETSPLHF
TRBJ1-2 many TRBD1 TRBV6-2/TRBV6-3 TGTGCCAGCAGTTATCGGACAGGCGCCACTAACTATGGCTACACCTTC CASSYRTGATNYGYTF
TRBJ2-3 . TRBD2 TRBV11-1 TGTGCCAGCAGCGGCTCGCTAGCGGACACAGATACGCAGTATTTT CASSGSLADTDTQYF
TRBJ1-5 . TRBD1 TRBV2 TGTGCCAGCAGAGAAACAGGGGGCGGTCAGCCCCAGCATTTT CASRETGGGQPQHF
TRBJ1-5 . TRBD1 TRBV7-9 TGTGCCAGCAGCTTAGCAGAGGCAGGGGGTCTCAATCAGCCCCAGCATTTT CASSLAEAGGLNQPQHF
TRBJ2-1 many TRBD2 TRBV28 TGTGCCAGCAGTTTTGCTAGCGGGGGGTACAATGAGCAGTTCTTC CASSFASGGYNEQFF
TRBJ1-4 few . TRBV6-5 TGTGCCAGCAGGGACCACTCAACTAATGAAAAACTGTTTTTT CASRDHSTNEKLFF